A selection of T cell receptor beta chains follows, all from one sample in a study of blood T cell repertoires in COVID-19. Profiling relied on immunoSEQ multiplex PCR, and the TCRdb table lists in-frame clones only, not all of them. The sample includes a few hundred thousand clones, approximately 90% seen only once; the top ten take roughly 4.2%. Sequences were obtained from peripheral blood. These receptors were taken from a middle-aged man with acute or convalescent COVID-19. CDR3s include the opening cysteine and the closing phenylalanine or tryptophan. The D gene is left open where the match is weak.

d_gene: TRBD1; j_gene: TRBJ1-2; v_gene: TRBV7-9; CDR3aa: CASSLGATGGRGGYTF
d_gene: TRBD1; j_gene: TRBJ1-6; v_gene: TRBV3-1/TRBV3-2; CDR3aa: CASSQTGVSSPLHF
d_gene: NA; j_gene: TRBJ1-2; v_gene: TRBV19; CDR3aa: CASSLGEAGNYGYTF
d_gene: TRBD1; j_gene: TRBJ1-2; v_gene: TRBV2; CDR3aa: CASREGQGVSYGYTF
d_gene: NA; j_gene: TRBJ1-5; v_gene: TRBV7-6; CDR3aa: CASSLGPGESNQPQHF
d_gene: TRBD2; j_gene: TRBJ2-5; v_gene: TRBV6-6; CDR3aa: CASSSPNAGEETQYF
d_gene: TRBD1; j_gene: TRBJ2-5; v_gene: TRBV5-1; CDR3aa: CASSLPGTGLKETQYF
d_gene: NA; j_gene: TRBJ2-5; v_gene: TRBV5-1; CDR3aa: CASSLLSTGQETQYF
d_gene: TRBD1; j_gene: TRBJ1-2; v_gene: TRBV7-3; CDR3aa: CASSSDNPGQGARGYTF
d_gene: NA; j_gene: TRBJ1-6; v_gene: TRBV19; CDR3aa: CASSARQTRTFNSPLHF
d_gene: NA; j_gene: TRBJ1-4; v_gene: TRBV7-9; CDR3aa: CASSSLGGLFEKLFF
d_gene: NA; j_gene: TRBJ1-3; v_gene: TRBV6-5; CDR3aa: CASSYSISGGGNTIYF
d_gene: NA; j_gene: TRBJ1-1; v_gene: TRBV7-8; CDR3aa: CASSATESDTEAFF
d_gene: TRBD2; j_gene: TRBJ2-3; v_gene: TRBV18; CDR3aa: CASSRLAGGSDTQYF
d_gene: NA; j_gene: TRBJ1-2; v_gene: TRBV10-1; CDR3aa: CASSESGVANYGYTF
d_gene: TRBD1; j_gene: TRBJ2-5; v_gene: TRBV6-5; CDR3aa: CASRRTGGAETQYF
d_gene: NA; j_gene: TRBJ1-6; v_gene: TRBV10-3; CDR3aa: CAISDQGRGSGNSPLHF
d_gene: NA; j_gene: TRBJ1-6; v_gene: TRBV7-6; CDR3aa: CASSSYRDNSPLHF
d_gene: TRBD1; j_gene: TRBJ1-5; v_gene: TRBV5-5; CDR3aa: CASSSQGGNQPQHF
d_gene: NA; j_gene: TRBJ1-2; v_gene: TRBV5-1; CDR3aa: CASSPRTEIYGYTF
d_gene: NA; j_gene: TRBJ1-1; v_gene: TRBV2; CDR3aa: CASTQEWSTTEAFF
d_gene: TRBD1; j_gene: TRBJ1-1; v_gene: TRBV5-1; CDR3aa: CASSFGTAQRAFF
d_gene: NA; j_gene: TRBJ1-4; v_gene: TRBV5-1; CDR3aa: CASSSGQGLGEKLFF
d_gene: TRBD1; j_gene: NA; v_gene: TRBV6-1; CDR3aa: CASSVTGGAFITGELFF
d_gene: NA; j_gene: TRBJ1-4; v_gene: TRBV29-1; CDR3aa: CSVNQGQATNEKLFF
d_gene: TRBD1; j_gene: TRBJ1-6; v_gene: TRBV7-7; CDR3aa: CASSLTTGGNSPLHF
d_gene: NA; j_gene: TRBJ1-3; v_gene: TRBV6-5; CDR3aa: CASSYDPSSGNTIYF
d_gene: NA; j_gene: TRBJ1-2; v_gene: TRBV6-4; CDR3aa: CATRGSYGYTF
d_gene: TRBD1; j_gene: TRBJ1-6; v_gene: TRBV25-1; CDR3aa: CASSEYYDRGNSPPHF
d_gene: NA; j_gene: TRBJ1-1; v_gene: TRBV7-9; CDR3aa: CASSLAVANTEAFF
d_gene: TRBD1; j_gene: TRBJ1-2; v_gene: TRBV28; CDR3aa: CASRGLSRTGGGYTF
d_gene: NA; j_gene: TRBJ1-6; v_gene: TRBV18; CDR3aa: CASSQGESHNSPLHF